The 8 T cell receptor beta chains below all came from one sample that was sequenced in a study of blood T cell repertoires in COVID-19. The assay was immunoSEQ multiplex PCR, and TCRdb's table has in-frame clones only and misses some. There are hundreds of thousands of clones in the sample; 87% occur only once, and roughly 6.3% lies in the top ten. The sequencing input was PBMCs or T cells enriched from blood (not recorded which). Receptors were obtained from a woman in her 40s who had recovered from COVID-19.

The table lists this clone with a few counts. The DNA of the CDR3 is TGTGCCAGCAGGGAACTAGCGGGAGTGTTGGCAGATACGCAGTATTTT. This gives the protein CASRELAGVLADTQYF. This rearrangement joins TRBV28 to TRBJ2-3; 11 nucleotides match TRBD2. There are 16 residues in the CDR3. J lost 4 bases, V lost 6 bases, and 9 bases had no gene match. Per the germline V gene, CDR1 is MDHEN and CDR2 is SYDVKM.

The table lists this clone with a count of one. The chain carries TRBV7-9 and TRBJ2-5, with 9 bases identical to TRBD2. The V gene's germline CDR1 is SEHNR and CDR2 FQNEAQ (reference sequence). The CDR3 length is 19 residues. Germline trimming cut 1 base from V and 6 bases from J; bases unmatched to any gene: 18. CDR3 sequence: CASSLDFGGRAEIKKTQYF. In DNA, the CDR3 is TGTGCCAGCAGCTTAGATTTCGGCGGGAGGGCCGAAATTAAAAAGACCCAGTACTTC.

The gene calls are TRBV7-3 and TRBJ2-1; 15 positions agree with TRBD2. The CDR3 is 20 residues long. The V gene end was trimmed by 5 bases and the J gene end by 1 base; junction bases not matched to a gene: 12. From germline, CDR1 is SGHTA and CDR2 FQGTGA. The CDR3 region is CASSAGPGLAGGGSYNEQFF. The DNA of the CDR3 is TGTGCCAGCAGCGCAGGTCCGGGACTAGCGGGAGGCGGGTCCTACAATGAGCAGTTCTTC.

CDR3 region: CASSYRGQGGHEQFF. Here the CDR3 DNA reads TGTGCCAGCAGTTACCGTGGACAGGGGGGGCATGAGCAGTTCTTC. The rearrangement links TRBV6-5 to TRBJ2-1; TRBD1 matches at 10 bases. Trimming at V came to 2 bases and at J to 8 bases, leaving 6 bases not matched to a gene. The CDR3 contains 15 residues. The V gene's germline CDR1 is MNHEY and CDR2 SVGAGI.

The chain couples TRBV30 to TRBJ1-1, with D possibly TRBD1 on 6 matching bases. CDR3 length: 13 amino acids. Per the germline V gene, CDR1 is GTSNPN and CDR2 is SVGIG (reference sequence). V was cut by 3 bases and J by 1 base, with 9 bases left in between. Here the CDR3 DNA reads TGTGCCTGGAGCCCAGGGGCGAACACTGAAGCTTTCTTT. Translation: CAWSPGANTEAFF.

Only a few counts were recorded for this clone. The rearrangement joins TRBV3-1 (or the pseudogene TRBV3-2) to TRBJ1-1; D ambiguous. V gave up 0 bases and J gave up 3 bases, with 8 bases separating them. The CDR3 is 14 residues long. From germline, CDR1 is LGHDT and CDR2 YNNKEL (reference sequence). CDR3 DNA sequence: TGTGCCAGCAGCCAAGATCCCCGGGACACTGAAGCTTTCTTT. Amino acid sequence: CASSQDPRDTEAFF.

The rearrangement joins TRBV28 to TRBJ2-3; 8 bases match TRBD2. The CDR3 length is 17 residues. J gave up 11 bases and V 5 bases, and 21 bases lay outside the gene matches. The germline V gene encodes CDR1 MDHEN and CDR2 SYDVKM. CDR3 DNA: TGTGCCAGCAGTGCCACCTCCGGGACTAGGGGGGTGGGGGTGCAGTATTTT. Its protein is CASSATSGTRGVGVQYF.

J is TRBJ2-1 and V is TRBV28; TRBD2 agrees at 7 bases. From germline, CDR1 is MDHEN and CDR2 SYDVKM. V shed 8 bases, J shed 2 bases, and the junction held 6 bases outside the gene matches. This CDR3 comprises 14 residues. The CDR3 sequence is CASSPGGPYNEQFF. The CDR3 DNA reads TGTGCCAGCTCCCCGGGAGGACCCTACAATGAGCAGTTCTTC.